The 11 T cell receptor beta chains in this list originate from one sample, sequenced in a study of monozygotic twins with inflammatory bowel disease. From the 5' RACE reads, TCRdb lists one entry per CDR3 protein and no DNA. The listing records roughly 100,000 distinct CDR3 sequences. Source material: blood. These receptor sequences come from a human donor with ulcerative colitis or Crohn's disease, or a healthy co-twin of an affected twin (not recorded which).

The chain couples TRBV6-1 to TRBJ1-5. The CDR3 sequence is 16 residues long. The germline CDR1 and CDR2 sequences are MNHNS and SASEGT. CDR3 residues: CASSRVIEGPHQPQHF.

This sequence joins TRBV4-3 and TRBJ2-3; TCRdb reports TRBD1, a call that lacks DNA to check it against. Germline-derived CDR1 and CDR2 are LGHNA and YSLEER. This CDR3 has 15 residues. The CDR3 reads CASSQGTGGADTQYF.

The chain carries TRBV6-1 and TRBJ2-3; there is no DNA to check the TCRdb D call of TRBD2. The CDR3 contains 17 residues. The germline V gene encodes CDR1 MNHNS and CDR2 SASEGT. The CDR3 is CASIQAAGAKQTDTQYF.

This chain uses TRBV5-1 with TRBJ1-1. The CDR3 runs to 14 residues. CDR1 SGHRS and CDR2 YFSETQ come from the germline V gene. The CDR3 region is CASSLGSMNTEAFF. The complete variable domain, with remaining parts taken from reference TRBV5-1 and TRBJ1-1, reads KAGVTQTPRYLIKTRGQQVTLSCSPISGHRSVSWYQQTPGQGLQFLFEYFSETQRNKGNFPGRFSGRQFSNSRSEMNVSTLELGDSALYLCASSLGSMNTEAFFGQGTRLTVV.

The V call is TRBV29-1, the J call TRBJ2-2; TCRdb calls TRBD2, which cannot be checked without DNA. From germline, CDR1 is SQVTM and CDR2 ANQGSEA. The CDR3 totals 14 residues. CDR3 amino acids: CSAILAVNTGELFF.

V is TRBV9 and J is TRBJ2-1. The CDR3 is made up of 12 amino acids. Germline V gene lookup returns CDR1 SGDLS and CDR2 YYNGEE. The chain's CDR3 is CASSVRGYEQFF.

V usage is TRBV28 and J usage is TRBJ1-2; with no DNA, the TCRdb D assignment of TRBD1 cannot be verified. The CDR3 spans 14 residues. CDR1 MDHEN and CDR2 SYDVKM come from the germline V gene. This CDR3 reads CASSSPGFAYGYTF.

The CDR3 reads CASSGGHQGNTEAFF. The chain recombines TRBV7-9 with TRBJ1-1; without DNA, the TCRdb call of TRBD1 cannot be checked. This CDR3 region has 15 residues. The germline V gene encodes CDR1 SEHNR and CDR2 FQNEAQ (reference sequence).

The rearrangement joins TRBV5-1 to TRBJ1-4; the TCRdb D gene call, TRBD1, has no DNA to confirm it. Germline-derived CDR1 and CDR2 are SGHRS and YFSETQ. The CDR3 runs 15 residues. The CDR3 sequence is CASNLEGAPNEKLFF.

The chain recombines TRBV5-1 with TRBJ2-5. The CDR3 consists of 12 residues. Germline CDR1 SGHRS, CDR2 YFSETQ. CDR3 loop: CASSLKEETQYF.

The rearrangement links TRBV28 to TRBJ2-1; TCRdb calls TRBD1, which cannot be checked without DNA. The CDR3 is made up of 16 amino acids. In germline, CDR1 is MDHEN, CDR2 SYDVKM. The CDR3 reads CASSTLRGRIYNEQFF.